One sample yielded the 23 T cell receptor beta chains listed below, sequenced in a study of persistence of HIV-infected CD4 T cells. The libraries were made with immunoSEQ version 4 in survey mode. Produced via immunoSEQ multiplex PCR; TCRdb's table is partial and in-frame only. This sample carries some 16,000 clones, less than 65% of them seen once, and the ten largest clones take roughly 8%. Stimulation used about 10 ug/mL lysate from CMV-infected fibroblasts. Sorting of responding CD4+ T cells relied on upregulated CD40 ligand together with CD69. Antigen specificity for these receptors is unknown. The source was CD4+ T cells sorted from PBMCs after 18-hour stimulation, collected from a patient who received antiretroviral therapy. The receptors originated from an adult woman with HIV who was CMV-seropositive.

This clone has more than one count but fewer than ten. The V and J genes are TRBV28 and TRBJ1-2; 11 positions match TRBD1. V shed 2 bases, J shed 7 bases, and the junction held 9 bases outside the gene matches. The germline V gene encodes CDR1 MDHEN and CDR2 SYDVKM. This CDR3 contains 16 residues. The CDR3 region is CASSLGGQGATTGYTF. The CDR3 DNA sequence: TGTGCCAGCAGTTTAGGAGGACAGGGGGCGACGACTGGCTACACCTTC.

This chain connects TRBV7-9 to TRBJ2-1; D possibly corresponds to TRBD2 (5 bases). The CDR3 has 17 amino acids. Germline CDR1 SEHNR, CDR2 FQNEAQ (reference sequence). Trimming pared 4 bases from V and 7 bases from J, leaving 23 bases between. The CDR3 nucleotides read TGTGCCAGCAGCTCCCCCCCGGACTCCCTGACGAGAAATGAGCAGTTCTTC. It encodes CASSSPPDSLTRNEQFF.

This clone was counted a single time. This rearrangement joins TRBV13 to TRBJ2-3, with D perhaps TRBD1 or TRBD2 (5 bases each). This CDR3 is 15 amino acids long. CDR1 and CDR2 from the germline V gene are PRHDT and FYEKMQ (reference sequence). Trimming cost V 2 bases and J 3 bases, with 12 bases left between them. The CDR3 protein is CASSLSGTGTDTQYF. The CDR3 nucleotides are TGTGCCAGCAGCTTATCTGGGACGGGGACAGATACGCAGTATTTT.

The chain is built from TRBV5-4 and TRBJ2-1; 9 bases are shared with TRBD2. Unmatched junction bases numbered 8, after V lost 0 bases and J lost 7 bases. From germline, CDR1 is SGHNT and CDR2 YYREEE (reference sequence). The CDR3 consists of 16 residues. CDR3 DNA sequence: TGTGCCAGCAGCTTGGCCCGGAGCGGGGGGTTGAATGAGCAGTTCTTC. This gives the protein CASSLARSGGLNEQFF.

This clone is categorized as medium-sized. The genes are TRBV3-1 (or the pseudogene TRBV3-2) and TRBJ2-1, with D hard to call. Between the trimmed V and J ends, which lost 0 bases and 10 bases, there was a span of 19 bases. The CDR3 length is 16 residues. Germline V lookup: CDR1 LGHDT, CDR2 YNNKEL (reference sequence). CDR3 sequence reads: CASSQDSLTPLEEQFF. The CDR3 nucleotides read TGTGCCAGCAGCCAAGATTCCTTGACTCCTCTGGAGGAGCAGTTCTTC.

As DNA, the CDR3 is TGTGCCAGCAGCGTTACGACCTCGACGTCTGGCTACACCTTC. Protein product: CASSVTTSTSGYTF. The rearrangement joins TRBV9 to TRBJ1-2, with D hard to call. The ends were cut back, 2 bases at V and 7 bases at J, with 15 bases in the middle. CDR1 and CDR2 (germline): SGDLS, YYNGEE. This CDR3 has 14 amino acids.

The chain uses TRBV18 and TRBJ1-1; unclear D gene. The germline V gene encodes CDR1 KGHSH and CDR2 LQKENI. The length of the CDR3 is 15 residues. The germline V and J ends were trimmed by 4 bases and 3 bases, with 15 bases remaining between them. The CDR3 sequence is CASSLARESHTEAFF. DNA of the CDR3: TGTGCCAGCTCACTGGCACGGGAGTCACACACTGAAGCTTTCTTT.

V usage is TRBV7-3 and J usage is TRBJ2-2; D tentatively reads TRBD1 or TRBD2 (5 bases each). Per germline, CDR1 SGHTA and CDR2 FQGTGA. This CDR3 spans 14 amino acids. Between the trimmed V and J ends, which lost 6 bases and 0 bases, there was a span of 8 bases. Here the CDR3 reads CASRGPTNTGELFF. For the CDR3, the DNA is TGTGCCAGCAGGGGACCTACGAACACCGGGGAGCTGTTTTTT.

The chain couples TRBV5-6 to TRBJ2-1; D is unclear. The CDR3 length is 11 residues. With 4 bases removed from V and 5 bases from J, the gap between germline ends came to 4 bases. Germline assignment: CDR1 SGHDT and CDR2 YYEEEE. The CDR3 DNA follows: TGTGCCAGCAGCCTCCACAATGAGCAGTTCTTC. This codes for CASSLHNEQFF. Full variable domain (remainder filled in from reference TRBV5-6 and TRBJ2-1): DAGVTQSPTHLIKTRGQQVTLRCSPKSGHDTVSWYQQALGQGPQFIFQYYEEEERQRGNFPDRFSGHQFPNYSSELNVNALLLGDSALYLCASSLHNEQFFGPGTRLTVL.

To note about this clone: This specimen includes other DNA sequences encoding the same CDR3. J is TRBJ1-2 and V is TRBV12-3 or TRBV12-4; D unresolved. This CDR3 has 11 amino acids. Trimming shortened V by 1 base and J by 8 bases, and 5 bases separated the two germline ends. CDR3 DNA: TGTGCCAGCAGTTTAGGCGGGGGCTACACCTTC. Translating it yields CASSLGGGYTF.

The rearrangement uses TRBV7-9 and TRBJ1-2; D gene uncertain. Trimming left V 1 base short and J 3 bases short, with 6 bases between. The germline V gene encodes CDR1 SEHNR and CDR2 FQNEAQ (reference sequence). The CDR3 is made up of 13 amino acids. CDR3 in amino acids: CASSLGMDYGYTF. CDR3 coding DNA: TGTGCCAGCAGCTTAGGGATGGACTATGGCTACACCTTC.

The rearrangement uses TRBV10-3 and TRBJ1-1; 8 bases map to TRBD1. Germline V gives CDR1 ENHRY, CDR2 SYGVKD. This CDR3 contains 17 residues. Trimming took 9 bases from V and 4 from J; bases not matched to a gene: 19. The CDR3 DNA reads TGTGCCATTTCCTCCATGGACAGGGTAGGTCGGGGCACTGAAGCTTTCTTT. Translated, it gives CAISSMDRVGRGTEAFF.

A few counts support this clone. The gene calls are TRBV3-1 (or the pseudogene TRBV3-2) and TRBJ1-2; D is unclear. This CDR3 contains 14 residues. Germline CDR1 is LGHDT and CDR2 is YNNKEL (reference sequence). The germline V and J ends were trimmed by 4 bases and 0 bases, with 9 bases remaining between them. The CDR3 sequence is CASSLLNSNYGYTF. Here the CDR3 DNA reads TGTGCCAGCAGCCTCCTGAATTCTAACTATGGCTACACCTTC.

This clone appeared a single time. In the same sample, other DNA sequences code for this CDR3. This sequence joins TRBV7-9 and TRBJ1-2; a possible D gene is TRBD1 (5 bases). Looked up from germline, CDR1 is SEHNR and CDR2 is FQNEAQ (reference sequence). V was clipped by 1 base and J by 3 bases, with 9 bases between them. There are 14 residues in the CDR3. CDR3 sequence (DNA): TGTGCCAGCAGCTTAGGGCAGGGAGACTATGGCTACACCTTC. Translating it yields CASSLGQGDYGYTF.

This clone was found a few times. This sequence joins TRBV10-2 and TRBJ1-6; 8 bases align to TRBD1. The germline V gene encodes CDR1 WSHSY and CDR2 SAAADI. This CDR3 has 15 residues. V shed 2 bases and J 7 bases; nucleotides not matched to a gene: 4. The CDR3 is CASSERTGTNSPLHF. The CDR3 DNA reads TGCGCCAGCAGTGAGAGGACAGGGACGAATTCACCCCTCCACTTT.

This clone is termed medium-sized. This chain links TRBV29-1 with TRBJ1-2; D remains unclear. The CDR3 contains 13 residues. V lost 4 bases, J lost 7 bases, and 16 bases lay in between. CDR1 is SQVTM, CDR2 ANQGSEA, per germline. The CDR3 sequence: CSVGGGSWGGYTF. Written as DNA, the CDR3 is TGCAGCGTTGGGGGTGGCTCATGGGGTGGCTACACCTTC.

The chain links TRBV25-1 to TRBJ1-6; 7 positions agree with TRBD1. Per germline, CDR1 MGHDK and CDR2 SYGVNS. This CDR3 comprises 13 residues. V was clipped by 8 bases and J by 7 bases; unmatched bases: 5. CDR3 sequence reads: CASAGQFNSPLHF. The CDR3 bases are TGTGCCAGCGCGGGACAGTTCAATTCACCCCTCCACTTT.

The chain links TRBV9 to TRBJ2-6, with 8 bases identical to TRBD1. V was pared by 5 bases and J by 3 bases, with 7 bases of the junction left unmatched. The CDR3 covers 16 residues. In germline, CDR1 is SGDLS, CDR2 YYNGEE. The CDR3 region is CASSRTGRFGANVLTF. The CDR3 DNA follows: TGTGCCAGCAGTAGGACAGGGCGCTTTGGGGCCAACGTCCTGACTTTC.

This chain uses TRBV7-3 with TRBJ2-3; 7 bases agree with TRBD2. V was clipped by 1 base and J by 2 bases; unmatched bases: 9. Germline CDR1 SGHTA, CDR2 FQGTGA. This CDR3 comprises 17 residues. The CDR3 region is CASSLSGGFGDTDTQYF. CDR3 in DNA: TGTGCCAGCAGCTTAAGCGGGGGTTTCGGGGACACAGATACGCAGTATTTT.

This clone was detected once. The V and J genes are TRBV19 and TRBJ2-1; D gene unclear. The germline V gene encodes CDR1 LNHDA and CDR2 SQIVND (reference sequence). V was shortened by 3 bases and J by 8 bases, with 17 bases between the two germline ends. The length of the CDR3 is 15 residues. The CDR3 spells CASSIVNQVSHEQFF. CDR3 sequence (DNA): TGTGCCAGTAGTATTGTAAACCAGGTCAGCCATGAGCAGTTCTTC.

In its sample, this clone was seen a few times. The CDR3 nucleotides are TGCGCCAGCAGCTTGGACCCTACCTTGACAGGGAACACTGAAGCTTTCTTT. Translation: CASSLDPTLTGNTEAFF. The rearrangement uses TRBV5-1 and TRBJ1-1; possible D gene TRBD1, 6 bases. This CDR3 is 17 amino acids long. V dropped 0 bases and J dropped 1 base, with 16 bases sitting between them. The V gene's germline CDR1 is SGHRS and CDR2 YFSETQ.

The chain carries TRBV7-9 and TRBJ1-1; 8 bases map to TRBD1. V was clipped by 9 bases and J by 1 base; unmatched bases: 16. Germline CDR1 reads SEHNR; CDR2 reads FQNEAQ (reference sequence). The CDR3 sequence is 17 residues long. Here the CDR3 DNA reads TGTGCCAGTCAAAAGTCCGGGGACAGGCGAGAGAACACTGAAGCTTTCTTT. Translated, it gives CASQKSGDRRENTEAFF.

CDR3 region: CAGSEGRDQPQHF. In DNA, the CDR3 is TGTGCCGGATCCGAGGGGAGGGACCAGCCCCAGCATTTT. The chain employs TRBV19 and TRBJ1-5, with D tentatively TRBD1 (5 bases). Germline V gene data show CDR1 as LNHDA and CDR2 as SQIVND (reference sequence). The V end lost 11 bases, the J end lost 7 bases, and 18 bases lay between the germline ends. The CDR3 totals 13 residues.